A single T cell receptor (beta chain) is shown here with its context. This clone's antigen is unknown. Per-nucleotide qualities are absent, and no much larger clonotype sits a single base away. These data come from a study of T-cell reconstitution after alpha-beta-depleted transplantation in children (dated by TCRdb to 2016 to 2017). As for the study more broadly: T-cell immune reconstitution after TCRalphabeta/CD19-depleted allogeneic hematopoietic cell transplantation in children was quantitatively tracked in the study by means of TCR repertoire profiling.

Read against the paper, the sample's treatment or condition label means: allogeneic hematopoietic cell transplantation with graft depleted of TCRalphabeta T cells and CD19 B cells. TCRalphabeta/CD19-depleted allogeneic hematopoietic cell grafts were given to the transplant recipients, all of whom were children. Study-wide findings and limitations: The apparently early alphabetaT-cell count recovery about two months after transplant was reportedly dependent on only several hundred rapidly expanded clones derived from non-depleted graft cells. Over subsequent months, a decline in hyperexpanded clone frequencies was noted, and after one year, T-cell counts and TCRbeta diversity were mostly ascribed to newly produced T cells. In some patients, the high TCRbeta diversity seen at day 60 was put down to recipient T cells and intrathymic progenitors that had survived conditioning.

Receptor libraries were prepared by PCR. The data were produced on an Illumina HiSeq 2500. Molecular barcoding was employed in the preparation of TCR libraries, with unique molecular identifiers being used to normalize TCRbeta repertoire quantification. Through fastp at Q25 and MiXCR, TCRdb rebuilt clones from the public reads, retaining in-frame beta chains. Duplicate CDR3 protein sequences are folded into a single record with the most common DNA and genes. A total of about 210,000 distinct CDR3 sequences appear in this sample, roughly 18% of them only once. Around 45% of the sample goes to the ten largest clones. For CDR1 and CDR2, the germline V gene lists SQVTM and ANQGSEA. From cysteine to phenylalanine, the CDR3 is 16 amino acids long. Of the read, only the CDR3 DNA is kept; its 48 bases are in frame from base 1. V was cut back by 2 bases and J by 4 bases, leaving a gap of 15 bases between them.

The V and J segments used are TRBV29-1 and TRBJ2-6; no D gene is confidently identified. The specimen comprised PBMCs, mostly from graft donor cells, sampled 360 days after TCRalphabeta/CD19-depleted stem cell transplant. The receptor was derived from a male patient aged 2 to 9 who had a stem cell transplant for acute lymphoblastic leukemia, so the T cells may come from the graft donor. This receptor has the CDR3 CSVEHKIPPGANVLTF. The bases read TGCAGCGTTGAACACAAAATCCCGCCAGGGGCCAACGTCCTGACTTTC.